This TCR beta chain was sequenced in a study of T cell responses to AZD1222 COVID-19 vaccine. V lost 4 bases and J 14 bases, leaving 21 bases between the germline ends. The CDR3 sequence is 14 residues long. Germline CDR1 is SGHRS and CDR2 is YFSETQ. Data came from immunoSEQ multiplex PCR; TCRdb stores just in-frame clones and leaves some out. This table has around 60,000 clones, 70% to 90% appearing once. V gene TRBV5-1 combines with J gene TRBJ1-4; no definite D call. The source is an adult in good health. The sequenced sample was peripheral blood, obtained on day 0 of AZD1222 vaccination. In DNA form, the CDR3 reads TGCGCCAGCAGCGGTGATCGGTCTAGCGGTCGGCTGTTTTTT. This sequence encodes CASSGDRSSGRLFF.